This T cell receptor beta chain was obtained from a study of radiotherapy plus CTLA-4 blockade in lung cancer. General study points: Response, reportedly, was best predicted by interferon-beta along with early blood T cell clone dynamics.

TCRdb keeps only in-frame clones here, not all; method: immunoSEQ multiplex PCR. The sample lists about 39,000 clones, more than 75% occurring once. The germline gives CDR1 MGHRA, CDR2 YSYEKL. V shed 0 bases and J 13 bases; nucleotides not matched to a gene: 5. CDR3 size: 12 residues. About this clone: As yet, its antigen is unknown.

The sequence was collected from a human donor with non-small cell lung cancer that progressed on radiotherapy plus ipilimumab. Source: peripheral blood, taken from a patient treated with radiotherapy plus ipilimumab. J is TRBJ1-2 and V is TRBV4-1; 7 bases fit TRBD1. The CDR3, as DNA: TGCGCCAGCAGCCAAGAAAGGGGACAGATCACCTTC. It codes for CASSQERGQITF.